These T cell receptor beta chains were read from a single sample in a study of Graves' ophthalmopathy and Graves' hyperthyroidism. TCRdb re-analysed the multiplex PCR reads in MiXCR, keeping a single row per CDR3 protein. The data contain over 450,000 distinct CDR3 sequences, about 15% of them singletons. Sequenced material: blood. These receptors came from a young woman with Graves' ophthalmopathy. The CDR3 runs from the conserved cysteine through the conserved F or W. A D gene is named only where the DNA matches it firmly. Not every row has a clone size; where given, it reads once, few, many or a size class.

j_gene,d_gene,v_gene,abundance,CDR3aa,CDR3nt
TRBJ1-5,.,TRBV27,many,CASSLGAFGPQHF,TGTGCCAGCAGCCTAGGGGCCTTCGGGCCCCAGCATTTT
TRBJ1-1,.,TRBV29-1,.,CSVNRDGTEAFF,TGCAGCGTGAACAGGGACGGCACTGAAGCTTTCTTT
TRBJ2-2,TRBD1,TRBV27,many,CASSSMGQGGTGELFF,TGTGCCAGCAGTAGCATGGGACAGGGAGGCACCGGGGAGCTGTTTTTT
TRBJ2-7,.,TRBV11-2,.,CASSLDMGYPGSYEQYF,TGTGCCAGCAGCTTAGATATGGGGTATCCCGGGTCCTACGAGCAGTACTTC
TRBJ2-4,.,TRBV6-2/TRBV6-3,many,CASSYNRENIQYF,TGTGCCAGCAGTTATAATAGAGAAAACATTCAGTACTTC
TRBJ2-5,.,TRBV5-6,few,CASSLVHQETQYF,TGTGCCAGCAGCTTGGTCCACCAGGAGACCCAGTACTTC
TRBJ1-2,.,TRBV19,many,CASSASPDYGYTF,TGTGCCAGTAGCGCGAGCCCGGACTATGGCTACACCTTC
TRBJ2-7,TRBD1,TRBV7-8,many,CASSNGDRADEQYF,TGTGCCAGCAGCAACGGGGACAGGGCGGACGAGCAGTACTTC
TRBJ2-5,.,TRBV6-5,many,CASSYGAQGETQYF,TGTGCCAGCAGTTACGGCGCCCAGGGAGAGACCCAGTACTTC
TRBJ1-2,TRBD1,TRBV12-3/TRBV12-4,many,CASRPTGTGHYGYTF,TGTGCCAGCAGACCCACCGGGACAGGGCACTATGGCTACACCTTC
TRBJ2-5,.,TRBV28,many,CASSEPGQGPGETQYF,TGTGCCAGCAGTGAACCGGGACAAGGCCCCGGAGAGACCCAGTACTTC
TRBJ1-2,.,TRBV6-1,many,CASARGVSQGGYTF,TGTGCCAGCGCCCGAGGAGTCAGTCAGGGTGGCTACACCTTC
TRBJ1-5,TRBD1,TRBV27,few,CASRGDRNSNQPQHF,TGTGCCAGCAGGGGGGACAGAAATAGCAATCAGCCCCAGCATTTT
TRBJ1-2,TRBD1,TRBV6-1,.,CASSEGDRGLGYGYTF,TGTGCCAGCAGTGAAGGGGACAGGGGGCTGGGATATGGCTACACCTTC
TRBJ2-3,.,TRBV9,many,CASGQRSTDTQYF,TGTGCCAGCGGTCAAAGAAGCACAGATACGCAGTATTTT
TRBJ2-5,.,TRBV7-3,few,CASSPVGDGKETQYF,TGTGCCAGCAGCCCCGTCGGGGACGGGAAAGAGACCCAGTACTTC
TRBJ1-1,.,TRBV10-3,many,CAISDGGERHTEAFF,TGTGCCATCAGTGATGGGGGGGAGAGGCACACTGAAGCCTTCTTT
TRBJ2-5,.,TRBV4-2,many,CASSPGGPETQYF,TGTGCCAGCAGCCCGGGGGGCCCAGAGACCCAGTACTTC
TRBJ1-5,.,TRBV11-3,many,CASSLGGDTNQPQHF,TGTGCCAGCAGCTTAGGGGGGGATACAAATCAGCCCCAGCATTTT
TRBJ2-7,TRBD1,TRBV27,few,CASSSDIGGSRSYEQYF,TGTGCCAGCAGTTCAGATATAGGGGGCTCAAGGTCCTACGAGCAGTACTTC
TRBJ2-7,.,TRBV12-3/TRBV12-4,few,CASSLVVGEQYF,TGTGCCAGCAGTTTAGTAGTGGGCGAGCAGTACTTC
TRBJ1-5,.,TRBV20-1,many,CSARDRRTYSNQPQHF,TGCAGTGCTAGGGATCGGAGGACCTATAGCAATCAGCCCCAGCATTTT
TRBJ2-7,TRBD1,TRBV27,many,CASSLYGTADYEQYF,TGTGCCAGCAGTTTATACGGGACAGCCGACTACGAGCAGTACTTC
TRBJ2-7,TRBD1,TRBV19,.,CASSAPGTGAGEQYF,TGTGCCAGTAGTGCCCCCGGGACAGGGGCTGGCGAGCAGTACTTC
TRBJ1-1,.,TRBV19,few,CASSLLQETPEAFF,TGTGCCAGTAGTTTACTACAGGAAACCCCTGAAGCTTTCTTT
TRBJ2-7,.,TRBV6-1,.,CASSVPGGGSGEQYF,TGTGCCAGCAGTGTTCCGGGAGGGGGCTCGGGCGAGCAGTACTTC
TRBJ1-6,.,TRBV20-1,many,CSAPKEAHRENSPLHF,TGCAGTGCCCCAAAAGAGGCGCACAGGGAAAATTCACCCCTCCACTTT
TRBJ2-4,TRBD1,TRBV13,many,CASSDPGQGQLTLAKNIQYF,TGTGCCAGCAGCGACCCGGGACAGGGGCAACTGACCCTAGCCAAAAACATTCAGTACTTC
TRBJ2-7,TRBD2,TRBV7-2,.,CASSHGLAGYEQYF,TGTGCCAGCAGCCATGGACTAGCGGGTTACGAGCAGTACTTC
TRBJ2-5,TRBD1,TRBV5-1,many,CASSVTGKETQYF,TGCGCCAGCAGCGTGACAGGGAAAGAGACCCAGTACTTC
TRBJ1-5,.,TRBV3-1,.,CASSPEGRFNQPQHF,TGTGCCAGCAGCCCTGAGGGGCGGTTTAATCAGCCCCAGCATTTT
TRBJ2-7,.,TRBV20-1,many,CSAGEGDYYEQYF,TGCAGTGCTGGGGAAGGTGACTACTACGAGCAGTACTTC
TRBJ2-2,.,TRBV30,.,CAWMKATNTGELFF,TGTGCCTGGATGAAGGCTACGAACACCGGGGAGCTGTTTTTT
TRBJ1-1,.,TRBV6-5,many,CASSSSGGDTEAFF,TGTGCCAGCAGTTCATCTGGGGGAGACACTGAAGCTTTCTTT
TRBJ1-1,.,TRBV6-4,many,CASSDSIRGYKKMNTEAFF,TGTGCCAGCAGTGACTCGATTAGGGGGTACAAAAAAATGAACACTGAAGCTTTCTTT
TRBJ2-3,.,TRBV6-2/TRBV6-3,many,CASSYGGPPGNTDTQYF,TGTGCCAGCAGTTACGGGGGGCCACCGGGGAACACAGATACGCAGTATTTT
TRBJ2-5,.,TRBV27,.,CASSILGRTQYF,TGTGCCAGTAGTATCCTAGGACGGACCCAGTACTTC
TRBJ2-2,TRBD2,TRBV11-1,.,CASRPGGTGELFF,TGTGCCAGCAGACCGGGGGGCACCGGGGAGCTGTTTTTT
TRBJ2-2,.,TRBV13,few,CASSSDGDTGELFF,TGTGCCAGCAGCTCAGACGGTGACACCGGGGAGCTGTTTTTT
TRBJ2-2,.,TRBV12-3/TRBV12-4,many,CASSLVAAGELFF,TGTGCCAGCAGTTTAGTGGCGGCCGGGGAGCTGTTTTTT
TRBJ2-2,TRBD2,TRBV7-3,many,CASREGTSGSGELFF,TGTGCCAGCAGAGAGGGGACTAGCGGCTCCGGGGAGCTGTTTTTT
TRBJ2-7,TRBD1,TRBV6-5,many,CASSFGTEPYEQYF,TGTGCCAGCAGTTTCGGGACAGAGCCTTACGAGCAGTACTTC
TRBJ1-2,.,TRBV12-3/TRBV12-4,many,CASRGAMFYGYTF,TGTGCCAGCAGGGGGGCGATGTTCTATGGCTACACCTTC
TRBJ2-2,.,TRBV7-2,.,CASTPAGDTGELFF,TGTGCCAGCACCCCCGCAGGGGACACCGGGGAGCTGTTTTTT
TRBJ2-7,.,TRBV12-3/TRBV12-4,many,CASTPPGRGSYEQYF,TGTGCCAGCACCCCCCCGGGACGGGGCTCCTACGAGCAGTACTTC
TRBJ2-7,.,TRBV5-1,many,CASSLGQFSEQYF,TGCGCCAGCAGCTTGGGACAGTTCTCCGAGCAGTACTTC
TRBJ1-2,.,TRBV30,many,CAWRGGRGNYGYTF,TGTGCCTGGAGAGGGGGGAGGGGTAACTATGGCTACACCTTC
TRBJ2-4,.,TRBV28,many,CASSDADIKYF,TGTGCCAGCAGCGATGCGGACATTAAGTACTTC
TRBJ2-2,.,TRBV6-1,many,CASSRTQVYTGELFF,TGTGCCAGCAGTCGTACACAGGTTTACACCGGGGAGCTGTTTTTT
TRBJ2-4,.,TRBV19,few,CASRQAGAKNIQYF,TGTGCCAGTAGGCAGGCGGGGGCCAAAAACATTCAGTACTTC
TRBJ2-2,TRBD2,TRBV12-3/TRBV12-4,many,CASRATAGAQERELFF,TGTGCCAGCAGGGCTACGGCGGGAGCTCAAGAACGGGAGCTGTTTTTT
TRBJ2-7,TRBD1,TRBV20-1,many,CSATQGARWYEQYF,TGCAGTGCGACACAGGGGGCGCGATGGTACGAGCAGTACTTC
TRBJ1-1,.,TRBV2,many,CASTGGGADTEAFF,TGTGCCAGCACCGGCGGGGGAGCGGACACTGAAGCTTTCTTT
TRBJ2-7,.,TRBV6-1,many,CASTRWGQDSYEQYF,TGTGCCAGCACGCGGTGGGGCCAAGACTCCTACGAGCAGTACTTC
TRBJ1-2,TRBD1,TRBV6-2/TRBV6-3,many,CASQETGTNIYGYTF,TGTGCCAGCCAAGAGACAGGGACCAACATCTATGGCTACACCTTC